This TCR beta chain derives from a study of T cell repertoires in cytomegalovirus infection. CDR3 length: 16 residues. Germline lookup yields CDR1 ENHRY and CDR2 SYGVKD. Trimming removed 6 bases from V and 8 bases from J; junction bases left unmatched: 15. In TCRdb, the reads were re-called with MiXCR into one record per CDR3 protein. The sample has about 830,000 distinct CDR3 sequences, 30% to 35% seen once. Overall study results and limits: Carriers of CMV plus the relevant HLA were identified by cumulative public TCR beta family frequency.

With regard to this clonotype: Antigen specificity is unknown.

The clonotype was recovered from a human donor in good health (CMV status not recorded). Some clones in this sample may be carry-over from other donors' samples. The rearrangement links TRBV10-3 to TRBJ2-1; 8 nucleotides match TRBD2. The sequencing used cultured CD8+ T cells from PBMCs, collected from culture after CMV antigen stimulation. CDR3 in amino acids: CAISHIFSGMGDEQFF. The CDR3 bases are TGTGCCATCAGCCACATCTTTAGCGGGATGGGCGATGAGCAGTTCTTC.